This TCR beta chain originates from a study of OX40 agonist ivuxolimab in advanced cancers. Whole-study context: Three patients got partial responses; one had hepatocellular carcinoma and two had cutaneous melanoma.

The CDR3 has 13 amino acids. V was pared by 4 bases and J by 0 bases, with 7 bases between. Looked up from germline, CDR1 is SGHRS and CDR2 is YFSETQ. This clone was counted a few times. Only in-frame clones appear in the TCRdb table, and some are missing; sequencing was by immunoSEQ multiplex PCR. The sample yields about 89,000 clones, around nine tenths seen once. V and J are TRBV5-1 and TRBJ1-1; D is ambiguous. This sample comprised CD4+ or CD8+ T cells sorted from blood, obtained in a trial of the OX40 agonist ivuxolimab. This clonotype originated in an adult with an advanced solid tumor such as melanoma, head and neck, liver or kidney cancer. CDR3 nucleotides: TGCGCCAGCAGCCAAGACTTGAACACTGAAGCTTTCTTT. Translating gives CASSQDLNTEAFF.